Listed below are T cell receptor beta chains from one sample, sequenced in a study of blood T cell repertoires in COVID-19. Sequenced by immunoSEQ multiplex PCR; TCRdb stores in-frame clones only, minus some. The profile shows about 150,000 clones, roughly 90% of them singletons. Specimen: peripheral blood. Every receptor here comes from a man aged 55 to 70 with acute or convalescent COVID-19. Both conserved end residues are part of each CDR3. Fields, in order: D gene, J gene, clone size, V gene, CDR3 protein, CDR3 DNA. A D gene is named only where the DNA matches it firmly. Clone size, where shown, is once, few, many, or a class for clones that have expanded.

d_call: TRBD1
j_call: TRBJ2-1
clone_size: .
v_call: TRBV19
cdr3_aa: CASSIRGQGAIRSYNEQFF
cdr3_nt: TGTGCCAGTAGTATTAGGGGACAGGGGGCAATACGGAGCTACAATGAGCAGTTCTTC

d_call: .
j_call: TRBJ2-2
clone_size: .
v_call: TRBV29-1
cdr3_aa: CSVDPGWNTGELFF
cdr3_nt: TGCAGCGTTGATCCGGGGTGGAACACCGGGGAGCTGTTTTTT

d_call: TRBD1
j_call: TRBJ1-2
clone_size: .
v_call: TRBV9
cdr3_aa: CASSVGGQALYGYTF
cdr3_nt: TGTGCCAGCAGCGTGGGAGGACAGGCGTTGTATGGCTACACCTTC

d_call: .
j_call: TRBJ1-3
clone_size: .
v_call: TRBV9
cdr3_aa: CASSLEGFSSGNTIYF
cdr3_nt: TGTGCCAGCAGCTTAGAGGGGTTTTCCTCTGGAAACACCATATATTTT

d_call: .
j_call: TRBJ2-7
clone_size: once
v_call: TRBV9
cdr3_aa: CASSVSFGEEQYF
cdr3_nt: TGTGCCAGCAGCGTAAGCTTCGGAGAAGAGCAGTACTTC

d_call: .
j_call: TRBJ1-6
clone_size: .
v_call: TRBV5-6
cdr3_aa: CASSLRSSNHSPLHF
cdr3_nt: TGTGCCAGCAGCTTGAGAAGCTCCAACCATTCACCCCTCCACTTT

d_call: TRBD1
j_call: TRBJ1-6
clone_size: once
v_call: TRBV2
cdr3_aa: CASRGQGSSPLHF
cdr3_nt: TGTGCCAGCAGAGGACAGGGAAGCTCACCCCTCCACTTT

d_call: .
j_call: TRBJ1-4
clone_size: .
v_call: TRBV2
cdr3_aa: CASSVGQGDNEKLFF
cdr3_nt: TGTGCCAGCAGCGTAGGGCAGGGCGACAATGAAAAACTGTTTTTT

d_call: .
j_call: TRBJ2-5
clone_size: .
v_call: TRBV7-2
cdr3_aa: CASSLSALTPTQYF
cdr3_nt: TGTGCCAGCAGCTTATCCGCACTAACCCCAACCCAGTACTTC

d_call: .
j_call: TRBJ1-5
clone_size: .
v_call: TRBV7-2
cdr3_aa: CASSLDMQGGNQPQHF
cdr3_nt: TGTGCCAGCAGCTTAGATATGCAGGGCGGCAATCAGCCCCAGCATTTT

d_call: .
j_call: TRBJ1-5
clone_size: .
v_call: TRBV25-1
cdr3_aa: CASSEGGRGPYSNQPQHF
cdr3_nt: TGTGCCAGCAGTGAAGGGGGGAGGGGTCCCTATAGCAATCAGCCCCAGCATTTT

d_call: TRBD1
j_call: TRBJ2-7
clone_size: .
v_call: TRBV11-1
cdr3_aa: CASSSRDREYEQYF
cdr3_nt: TGTGCCAGCAGCTCCCGGGACAGGGAATACGAGCAGTACTTC

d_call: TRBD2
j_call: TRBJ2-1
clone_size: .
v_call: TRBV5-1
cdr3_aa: CASSYLAGGPNEQFF
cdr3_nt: TGCGCCAGCAGCTACCTAGCGGGGGGGCCAAATGAGCAGTTCTTC

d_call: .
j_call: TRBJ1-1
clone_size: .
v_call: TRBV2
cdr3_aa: CASSAGDGTEAFF
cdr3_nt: TGTGCCAGCAGCGCGGGGGACGGAACTGAAGCTTTCTTT

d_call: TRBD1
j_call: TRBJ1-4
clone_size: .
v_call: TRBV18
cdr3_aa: CASSPPGTGREKLFF
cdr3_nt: TGTGCCAGCTCACCACCCGGGACAGGACGTGAAAAACTGTTTTTT

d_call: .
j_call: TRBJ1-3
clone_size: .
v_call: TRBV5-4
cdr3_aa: CASSVTGSGNTIYF
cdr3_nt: TGTGCCAGCAGTGTGACGGGCTCTGGAAACACCATATATTTT

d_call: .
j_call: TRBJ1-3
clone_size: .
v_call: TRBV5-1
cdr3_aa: CASSLDTTAGNTIYF
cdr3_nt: TGCGCCAGCTCTCTTGATACGACAGCTGGAAACACCATATATTTT

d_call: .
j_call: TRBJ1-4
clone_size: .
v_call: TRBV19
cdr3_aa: CASKPGSGGKKLFF
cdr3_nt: TGTGCCAGTAAACCCGGGAGCGGGGGGAAAAAACTGTTTTTT

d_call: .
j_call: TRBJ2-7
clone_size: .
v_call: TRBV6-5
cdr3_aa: CAIHLGGGTEQYF
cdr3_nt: TGTGCCATTCACTTGGGAGGGGGGACCGAGCAGTACTTC

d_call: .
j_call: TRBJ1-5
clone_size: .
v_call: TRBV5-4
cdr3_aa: CASSLDRANQPQHF
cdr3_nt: TGTGCCAGCAGCTTGGACAGGGCAAATCAGCCCCAGCATTTT

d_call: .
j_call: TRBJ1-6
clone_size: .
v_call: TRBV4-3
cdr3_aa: CASSQDLGHNSPLHF
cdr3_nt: TGCGCCAGCAGCCAAGATCTCGGACACAATTCACCCCTCCACTTT

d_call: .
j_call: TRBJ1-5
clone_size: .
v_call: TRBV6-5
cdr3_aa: CASRSSGVLDQPQHF
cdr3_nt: TGTGCCAGCAGGTCCAGCGGGGTATTGGATCAGCCCCAGCATTTT

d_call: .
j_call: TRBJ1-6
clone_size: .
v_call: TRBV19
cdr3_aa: CASRPPGYNSPLHF
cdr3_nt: TGTGCCAGCCGTCCCCCGGGGTATAATTCACCCCTCCACTTT

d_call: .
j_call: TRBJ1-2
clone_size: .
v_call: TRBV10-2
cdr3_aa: CATQGAELPYGYTF
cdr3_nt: TGCGCCACCCAAGGGGCAGAGCTTCCCTATGGCTACACCTTC

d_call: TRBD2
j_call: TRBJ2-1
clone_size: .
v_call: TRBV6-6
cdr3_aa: CASSYSSLAGVEQFF
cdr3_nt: TGTGCCAGCAGTTACTCGAGCCTAGCGGGGGTCGAGCAGTTCTTC

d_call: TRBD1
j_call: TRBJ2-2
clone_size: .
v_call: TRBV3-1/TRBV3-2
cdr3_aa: CASSPPGQGGSGELFF
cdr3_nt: TGTGCCAGCAGCCCCCCTGGACAGGGGGGTTCCGGGGAGCTGTTTTTT

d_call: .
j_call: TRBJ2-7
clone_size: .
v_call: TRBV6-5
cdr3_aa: CASSYSRQLYEQYF
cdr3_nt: TGTGCCAGCAGTTACTCGAGGCAGTTATACGAGCAGTACTTC

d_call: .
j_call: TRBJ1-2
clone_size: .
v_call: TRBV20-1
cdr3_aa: CSASDPRANYGYTF
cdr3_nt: TGCAGTGCTAGTGACCCCAGGGCAAACTATGGCTACACCTTC

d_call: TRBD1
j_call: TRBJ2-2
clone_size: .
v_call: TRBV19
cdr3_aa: CASSRSKIQGIGELFF
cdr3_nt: TGTGCCAGTAGTAGAAGCAAGATACAGGGGATCGGGGAGCTGTTTTTT

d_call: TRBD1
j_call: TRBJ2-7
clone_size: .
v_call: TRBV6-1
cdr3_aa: CASSEQGAFEQYF
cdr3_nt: TGTGCCAGCAGTGAACAGGGGGCTTTCGAGCAGTACTTC

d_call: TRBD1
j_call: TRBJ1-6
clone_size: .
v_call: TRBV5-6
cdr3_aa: CASSTGTAGSPLHF
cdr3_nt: TGTGCCAGCAGCACCGGGACAGCGGGTTCACCCCTCCACTTT

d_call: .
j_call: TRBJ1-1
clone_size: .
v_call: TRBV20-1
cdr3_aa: CSAGREDNAFF
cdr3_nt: TGCAGTGCCGGGCGGGAGGACAACGCTTTCTTT

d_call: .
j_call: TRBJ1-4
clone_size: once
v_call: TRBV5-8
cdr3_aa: CASSLGSIGRVKLFF
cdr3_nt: TGTGCCAGCAGCTTGGGCAGTATCGGGAGAGTAAAACTGTTTTTT

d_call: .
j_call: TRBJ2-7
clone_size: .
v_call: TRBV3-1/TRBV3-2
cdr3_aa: CASSYTDSYEQYF
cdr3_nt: TGTGCCAGCAGCTACACAGATTCCTACGAGCAGTACTTC

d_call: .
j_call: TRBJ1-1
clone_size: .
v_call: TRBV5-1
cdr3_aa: CASGRDMNTEAFF
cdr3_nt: TGCGCCAGCGGTCGGGACATGAACACTGAAGCTTTCTTT

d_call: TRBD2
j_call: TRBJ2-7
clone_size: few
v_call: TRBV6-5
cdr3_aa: CASKSSGGASYEQYF
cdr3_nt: TGTGCCAGCAAGAGTAGCGGGGGGGCTTCCTACGAGCAGTACTTC

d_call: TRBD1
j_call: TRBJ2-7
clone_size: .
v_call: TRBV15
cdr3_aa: CATSRGRDRGLEQYF
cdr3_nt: TGTGCCACCAGCAGGGGGAGGGACAGGGGGCTCGAGCAGTACTTC

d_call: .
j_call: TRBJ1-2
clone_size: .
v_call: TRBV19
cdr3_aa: CASTQGGSYGYTF
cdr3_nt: TGTGCCAGTACTCAAGGCGGAAGCTATGGCTACACCTTC